This record covers a single TCR beta chain. Its antigen is currently unknown. V lost 5 bases to trimming and J lost 0 bases, with 7 bases between them. The CDR3 length is 13 residues. The data were taken from a study of neurological immune-mediated disorders. Regarding the study as a whole: No link was found between any clinical or MRI feature and the multiple sclerosis repertoire cluster. TCR-beta repertoires seemed private in all groups, with no expanded CDR3 amino acid sequences shared.

Sequencing of 15-18 subjects in each run yielded over 160 million TCR-beta sequences. TCRdb called the 5' RACE reads again in MiXCR, with one record for every CDR3 protein. Altogether about 70,000 distinct CDR3 sequences are present, 4.8% being singletons, with the ten largest covering roughly 2.2%. The receptor comes from a woman between 65 and 79 years old with multiple sclerosis. The rearrangement links TRBV12-3 or TRBV12-4 to TRBJ1-2, with unresolved D. The specimen sequenced was PBMCs. CDR3 in amino acids: CASSGRTNYGYTF. The CDR3 DNA reads as TGTGCCAGCAGTGGACGGACTAACTATGGCTACACCTTC.